This T cell receptor beta chain was sequenced in a study of identical twins (dated by TCRdb to the mid-2010s). Study-level background: To test whether fetal clonotypes persist, this study deep-sequenced TCR alpha and beta repertoires from monozygotic twins, from unrelated adults of various ages, and from cord blood. Replicate twin experiments were performed at different times using different library preparation protocols to rule out contamination. Results and caveats for the whole study, not just this receptor: Fewer insertions were carried by abundant cord blood beta clonotypes; a weaker similar trend was observed in young adult naive repertoires, while no such trend was observed in memory repertoires. Out-of-frame TCR alpha sequences shared between twins showed an excess of low generation-probability sequences compared with coincidental sharing between unrelated individuals. Because the same donors could not be followed over many years, conclusions were based on cross-sectional statistical analysis. Invariant T cells such as MAIT and iNKT could partly confound zero-insertion analyses, though diverse VJ usage argued against this for most clonotypes. A weaker excess of twin sharing was found in beta out-of-frame sequences because the signal-to-noise ratio was lowered by fewer shared sequences. In monozygotic twins, out-of-frame TCR alpha sharing was systematically underestimated by recombination models, although the models agreed with sharing between unrelated individuals.

Inclusive of the bounding cysteine and phenylalanine, the CDR3 is 16 residues long. The entry retains the CDR3 DNA only, 48 bases that are in frame from base 1. In the germline V gene, CDR1 corresponds to SNHLY and CDR2 to FYNNEI. V lost 3 bases and J lost 8 bases, and the count of bases not matched to a germline gene is 6. Every donor was a healthy Caucasian. Three pairs of female monozygotic twins, all aged about 18 to 29 years, made up the twin cohort. CD4+ and CD8+ T cell populations were isolated with positive isolation kits from Invitrogen. This clonotype came up many times. No cognate antigen has been identified for it. Qualities for individual bases were not recorded, and no much larger clone is one base off. The library was built by means of 5' RACE. Instrument used: Illumina HiSeq 2000. Template switching added a universal primer binding site, and the final cDNA carried a unique molecular identifier that allowed TCR cDNA molecules to be counted accurately. First-strand cDNA for TCR alpha and beta chains was synthesized from specific primers in the conserved constant-segment region. To control for contamination, every cDNA library was double barcoded, receiving both a SMART-Mk sample barcode and Illumina barcodes. Two successive PCR steps introduced TruSeq adapter sequences along with Illumina sample barcodes. Sequencing of the TCR alpha and beta cDNA libraries was done on the Illumina HiSeq platform using custom primers. On the study's bioinformatics: Raw reads were processed with MiGEC to extract unique molecular identifiers, and MiXCR was used to determine CDR3 positions. Recombination models were inferred per individual with the repgenHMM and IGoR tools using an EM algorithm. Shared clonotype analysis was performed with the tcR package in R, normalizing sharing by the product of cloneset sizes. To study raw recombination without the effects of thymic and clonal selection, out-of-frame nonproductive sequences were analyzed. Through fastp at Q25 and MiXCR, TCRdb rebuilt clones from the public reads, retaining in-frame beta chains. Duplicate CDR3 protein sequences are folded into a single record with the most common DNA and genes. The V and J calls and clone size are TCRdb's, not the authors'. For this sample there are roughly 230,000 distinct CDR3 sequences; about 8% appear just once. The ten largest clones take up approximately 3% of the sample.

These data were likewise used in another study, on yellow fever vaccine responses in identical twins. As that second study puts it: The authors reported that the T cell response to vaccination in identical twins appeared partly convergent and partly personalized. Focusing on identical twins, the study followed the T cell clones that responded to the vaccine, and did so with precision.

Here the chain combines TRBV2 and TRBJ2-1; TRBD2 agrees with 14 junctional bases. This TCR was sampled from a young woman in good health. Sequencing was performed on CD8+ T cells sorted from blood. The CDR3 protein sequence reads: CASSDPTSGGAHEQFF. In nucleotides, the sequence is TGTGCCAGCAGTGACCCGACTAGCGGGGGGGCTCATGAGCAGTTCTTC. When the CDR3 is completed using the reference TRBV2 and TRBJ2-1 genes on either side, the full variable domain is EPEVTQTPSHQVTQMGQEVILRCVPISNHLYFYWYRQILGQKVEFLVSFYNNEISEKSEIFDDQFSVERPDGSNFTLKIRSTKLEDSAMYFCASSDPTSGGAHEQFFGPGTRLTVL.